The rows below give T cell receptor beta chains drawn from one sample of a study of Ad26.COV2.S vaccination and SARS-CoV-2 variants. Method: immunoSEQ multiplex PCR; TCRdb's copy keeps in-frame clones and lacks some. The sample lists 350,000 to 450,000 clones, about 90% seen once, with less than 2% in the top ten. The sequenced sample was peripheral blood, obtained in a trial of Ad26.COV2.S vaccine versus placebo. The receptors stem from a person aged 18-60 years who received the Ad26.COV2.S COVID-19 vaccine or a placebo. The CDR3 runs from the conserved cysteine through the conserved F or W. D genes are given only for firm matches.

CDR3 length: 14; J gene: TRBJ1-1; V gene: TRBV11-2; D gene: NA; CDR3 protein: CASSLVAGSRGAFF; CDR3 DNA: TGTGCCAGCAGCTTGGTTGCGGGTTCAAGGGGAGCTTTCTTT
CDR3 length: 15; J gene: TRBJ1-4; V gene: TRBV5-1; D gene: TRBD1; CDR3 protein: CASSLGGQINEKLFF; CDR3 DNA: TGCGCCAGCAGCTTGGGGGGACAGATTAATGAAAAACTGTTTTTT
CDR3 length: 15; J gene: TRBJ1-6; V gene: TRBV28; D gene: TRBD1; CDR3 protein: CASSPTGVFNSPLHF; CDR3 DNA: TGTGCCAGCAGCCCGACAGGGGTCTTTAATTCACCCCTCCACTTT
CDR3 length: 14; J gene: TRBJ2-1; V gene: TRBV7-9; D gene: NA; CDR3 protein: CASSGGALRNEQFF; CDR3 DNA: TGTGCCAGCAGCGGGGGCGCCCTACGGAATGAGCAGTTCTTC
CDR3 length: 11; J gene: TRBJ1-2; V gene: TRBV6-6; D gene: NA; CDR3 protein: CASSIGGGYTF; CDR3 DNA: TGTGCCAGCAGCATCGGGGGTGGCTACACCTTC
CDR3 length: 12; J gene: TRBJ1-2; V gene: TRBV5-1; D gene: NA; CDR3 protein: CASSLATYGYTF; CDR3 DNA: TGCGCCAGCAGCTTGGCTACTTATGGCTACACCTTC
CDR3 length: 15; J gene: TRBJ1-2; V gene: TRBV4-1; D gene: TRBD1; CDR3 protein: CASSLIRTGDNGYTF; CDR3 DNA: TGCGCCAGCAGCCTCATCCGGACAGGGGATAATGGCTACACCTTC
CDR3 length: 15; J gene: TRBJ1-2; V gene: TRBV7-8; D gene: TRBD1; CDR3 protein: CASTQGGAGDYGYTF; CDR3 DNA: TGTGCCAGCACCCAGGGGGGGGCGGGTGACTATGGCTACACCTTC
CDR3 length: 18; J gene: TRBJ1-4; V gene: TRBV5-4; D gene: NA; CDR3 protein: CASSFSPAAQASNEKLFF; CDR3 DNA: TGTGCCAGCAGTTTCTCCCCCGCCGCACAGGCCTCTAATGAAAAACTGTTTTTT
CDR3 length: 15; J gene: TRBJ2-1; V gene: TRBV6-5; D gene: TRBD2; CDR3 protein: CASSYSIGGGNEQFF; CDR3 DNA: TGTGCCAGCAGTTACTCGATTGGCGGGGGCAATGAGCAGTTCTTC